Listed here are 22 T cell receptor beta chains from one sample, sequenced in a study of long-term antiretroviral therapy in people with HIV. Sequencing used immunoSEQ v3.0 at survey level. Here immunoSEQ multiplex PCR was the method, and the copy in TCRdb shows in-frame clones only, minus some. This table holds tens of thousands of clones, 75% to 90% found once. The sequencing used unsorted PBMCs, collected 0.3 years after starting antiretroviral therapy. The source is a middle-aged man with HIV.

This clone is a singleton in its sample. The junction departs from the called germline gene at one end, perhaps through a read error. V gene TRBV7-7 combines with J gene TRBJ2-5; 9 bases are a match to TRBD2. This CDR3 comprises 17 residues. Germline V gene data show CDR1 as SSHAT and CDR2 as FNYEAQ (reference sequence). The CDR3 sequence: CASSLSGASGAQETQYF. The CDR3 DNA is TGTGCTAGCAGCTTATCGGGGGCTAGCGGGGCCCAAGAGACCCAGTACTTC.

The J gene is TRBJ1-3, the V gene TRBV18; TRBD1 matches at 7 bases. CDR3 length equals 19 residues. Germline V lookup: CDR1 KGHSH, CDR2 LQKENI. With V trimmed by 1 base and J by 0 bases, 12 bases remained unmatched. CDR3 sequence (DNA): TGTGCCAGCTCACCACAACCGGGACAGTCTAAGTTCTCTGGAAACACCATATATTTT. Its translation is CASSPQPGQSKFSGNTIYF.

This clone has just one count. The chain recombines TRBV27 with TRBJ2-3; D gene uncertain. Deletions cut 2 bases from V and 0 bases from J, with 6 bases between. Germline assignment: CDR1 MNHEY and CDR2 SMNVEV (reference sequence). The length of the CDR3 is 14 residues. In nucleotides, the CDR3 is TGTGCCAGCAGTTTAGGCTACAGCACAGATACGCAGTATTTT. Protein sequence: CASSLGYSTDTQYF.

The genes are TRBV6-1 and TRBJ1-5; 9 nucleotides align to TRBD1. The CDR3 extends over 16 amino acids. From germline, CDR1 is MNHNS and CDR2 SASEGT. With V trimmed by 4 bases and J by 6 bases, 10 bases remained unmatched. CDR3 bases: TGTGCCAGCAGTGTCCGAACAGGGGGCCGGGGTCAGCCCCAGCATTTT. Protein: CASSVRTGGRGQPQHF.

The chain joins TRBV7-3 to TRBJ2-7; no definite D call. The germline CDR1 and CDR2 sequences are SGHTA and FQGTGA. Trimming pared 2 bases from V and 0 bases from J, leaving 5 bases between. The CDR3 totals 13 residues. The CDR3 DNA reads as TGTGCCAGCAGCTTAGGGAACTCCTACGAGCAGTACTTC. Translation: CASSLGNSYEQYF.

This CDR3 reads CASSSDRFNQPQHF. In nucleotides, the CDR3 is TGTGCCAGCAGCTCGGACAGGTTCAATCAGCCCCAGCATTTT. V is TRBV5-5 and J is TRBJ1-5, with 7 positions matching TRBD1. Germline trimming cut 3 bases from V and 3 bases from J; bases unmatched to any gene: 3. This CDR3 region has 14 residues. Germline V CDR1 and CDR2: SGHKS, YYEKEE (reference sequence).

V and J are TRBV5-4 and TRBJ2-4; 7 bases agree with TRBD1. The germline V gene encodes CDR1 SGHNT and CDR2 YYREEE (reference sequence). The trim removed 1 base at V and 5 bases at J, leaving 3 bases unmatched. The CDR3 is 14 residues long. CDR3 nucleotide sequence: TGTGCCAGCAGCTTGAAGGGGGCGGAAAACATTCAGTACTTC. Its translation: CASSLKGAENIQYF. The variable domain in full, completed from reference TRBV5-4 and TRBJ2-4, reads ETGVTQSPTHLIKTRGQQVTLRCSSQSGHNTVSWYQQALGQGPQFIFQYYREEENGRGNFPPRFSGLQFPNYSSELNVNALELDDSALYLCASSLKGAENIQYFGAGTRLSVL.

The chain combines TRBV19 with TRBJ2-7, with a tentative D call TRBD2 (6 bases). Trimming took off 7 bases at V and 1 base at J, with 11 bases between the two ends. In germline, CDR1 is LNHDA, CDR2 SQIVND (reference sequence). The CDR3 consists of 13 residues. The CDR3 DNA sequence: TGTGCCAGTAAAGGAGGGCTGTCCTACGAGCAGTACTTC. This sequence encodes CASKGGLSYEQYF.

The V call is TRBV11-2, the J call TRBJ2-1; 7 nucleotides agree with TRBD2. V trimming: 3 bases; J trimming: 6 bases; junction bases outside the gene matches: 5. The CDR3 has 14 amino acids. Germline CDR1 and CDR2: SGHAT and FQNNGV. The CDR3 nucleotides are TGTGCCAGCAGCTTCCGACTAGCCGGCAATGAGCAGTTCTTC. Amino acids: CASSFRLAGNEQFF.

This chain links TRBV27 with TRBJ2-7, with D perhaps TRBD1 (6 bases). Per germline, CDR1 MNHEY and CDR2 SMNVEV (reference sequence). The CDR3 runs to 15 residues. Trimming cost V 2 bases and J 3 bases, with 14 bases left between them. The DNA for the CDR3 is TGTGCCAGCAGTTTAGGGGACACACGGTACTACGAGCAGTACTTC. As protein: CASSLGDTRYYEQYF.

The chain employs TRBV11-2 and TRBJ2-7; D may be TRBD1 (6 bases). CDR1 is SGHAT, CDR2 FQNNGV, per germline. V lost 2 bases to trimming and J lost 4 bases, with 15 bases between them. The CDR3 has 15 amino acids. CDR3 loop: CASSLLAGDRYEQYF. CDR3 sequence (DNA): TGTGCCAGCAGCTTACTGGCAGGGGATCGTTACGAGCAGTACTTC.

The V and J genes are TRBV28 and TRBJ2-7, with D possibly TRBD1 on 6 matching bases. V was pared by 5 bases and J by 0 bases, with 17 bases between. Germline CDR1 is MDHEN and CDR2 is SYDVKM. This CDR3 region has 16 residues. The CDR3 region has the DNA TGTGCCAGCAGTCGCCCGTTCCAGGGGTCCTCCTACGAGCAGTACTTC. This translates into CASSRPFQGSSYEQYF.

This clone has just one count. The chain employs TRBV27 and TRBJ2-7, with D possibly being TRBD2 (5 bases). CDR1 MNHEY and CDR2 SMNVEV come from the germline V gene (reference sequence). V lost 0 bases and J 0 bases, leaving 12 bases between the germline ends. The CDR3 has 16 residues. Here the CDR3 reads CASSLSAVGLSYEQYF. CDR3 DNA sequence: TGTGCCAGCAGTTTATCCGCGGTTGGACTCTCCTACGAGCAGTACTTC.

This chain uses TRBV4-3 with TRBJ2-3; D ambiguous. CDR3 length: 16 residues. CDR1 LGHNA and CDR2 YSLEER come from the germline V gene. The V and J ends lost 1 base and 2 bases respectively, with 13 bases between them. The CDR3 sequence is CASSQVFRLTTDTQYF. In nucleotides, the CDR3 is TGCGCCAGCAGCCAAGTCTTCAGGCTTACCACAGATACGCAGTATTTT.

The V and J genes are TRBV30 and TRBJ2-1; D possibly corresponds to TRBD2 (6 bases). Trimming took off 5 bases at V and 1 base at J, with 15 bases between the two ends. Germline-derived CDR1 and CDR2 are GTSNPN and SVGIG (reference sequence). The CDR3 loop spans 15 amino acids. CDR3 sequence reads: CAWVFNSGSYNEQFF. The CDR3 nucleotides read TGTGCCTGGGTGTTTAATAGCGGTTCCTACAATGAGCAGTTCTTC.

This sequence joins TRBV5-5 and TRBJ1-5, with D possibly TRBD1 on 5 matching bases. In germline, CDR1 is SGHKS, CDR2 YYEKEE (reference sequence). The V and J ends lost 10 bases and 1 base respectively, with 9 bases between them. The CDR3 spans 12 residues. CDR3 residues: CAGHRSNQPQHF. CDR3 sequence (DNA): TGTGCCGGCCACAGGAGCAATCAGCCCCAGCATTTT. Filled out from reference TRBV5-5 and TRBJ1-5, the complete variable domain reads DAGVTQSPTHLIKTRGQQVTLRCSPISGHKSVSWYQQVLGQGPQFIFQYYEKEERGRGNFPDRFSARQFPNYSSELNVNALLLGDSALYLCAGHRSNQPQHFGDGTRLSIL.

The chain links TRBV11-3 to TRBJ2-4; the D gene could be TRBD1 or TRBD2 (5 bases each). CDR1 SGHNT and CDR2 YENEEA come from the germline V gene. V lost 5 bases and J lost 3, with 17 bases in between. The CDR3 totals 16 residues. The CDR3 here is CASSKGPTRDKNIQYF. As DNA, the CDR3 is TGTGCCAGCAGCAAGGGACCTACGAGGGACAAAAACATTCAGTACTTC.

The chain combines TRBV29-1 with TRBJ1-1; tentative D call: TRBD1 (6 bases). V was shortened by 7 bases and J by 7 bases, with 13 bases between the two germline ends. Per germline, CDR1 SQVTM and CDR2 ANQGSEA. This CDR3 comprises 11 residues. The CDR3 spells CSARDINEAFF. In nucleotides, the CDR3 is TGCAGCGCTAGGGACATTAATGAAGCTTTCTTT.

J is TRBJ2-7 and V is TRBV5-1, with no clear D. The CDR3 totals 14 residues. V lost 3 bases to trimming and J lost 2 bases, with 12 bases between them. Germline V gene data show CDR1 as SGHRS and CDR2 as YFSETQ. The CDR3 loop reads CASSSAFSAYEQYF. As DNA, the CDR3 is TGCGCCAGCAGCTCCGCCTTTTCTGCCTACGAGCAGTACTTC.

V gene TRBV19 combines with J gene TRBJ1-2; D remains unclear. Germline V gene lookup returns CDR1 LNHDA and CDR2 SQIVND (reference sequence). CDR3 length: 14 residues. The V gene lost 6 bases and the J gene lost 4 bases, with 15 bases spanning the gap. CDR3 in amino acids: CASRKLQRLYGYTF. As DNA, the CDR3 is TGTGCCAGTAGGAAACTACAGCGCCTCTATGGCTACACCTTC.

The V and J genes are TRBV5-4 and TRBJ2-7, with 9 nucleotides matching TRBD1. The CDR3 consists of 14 residues. After removal of 6 bases from V and 7 bases from J, the junction contained 11 bases not matched to a gene. CDR1 SGHNT and CDR2 YYREEE come from the germline V gene (reference sequence). CDR3 coding DNA: TGTGCCAGCACCTTTCAGACAGGGGGTGAAGAGCAGTACTTC. Amino acid sequence: CASTFQTGGEEQYF. Using reference TRBV5-4 and TRBJ2-7 for the parts outside the CDR3, the full variable domain is ETGVTQSPTHLIKTRGQQVTLRCSSQSGHNTVSWYQQALGQGPQFIFQYYREEENGRGNFPPRFSGLQFPNYSSELNVNALELDDSALYLCASTFQTGGEEQYFGPGTRLTVT.

The V call is TRBV6-5, the J call TRBJ2-5; perhaps D is TRBD1 or TRBD2 (5 bases each). This CDR3 spans 13 amino acids. The V end was cut by 6 bases, the J end by 2 bases, with 10 bases between. Germline-derived CDR1 and CDR2 are MNHEY and SVGAGI. The CDR3 loop reads CASRLEGQETQYF. In nucleotides, the CDR3 is TGTGCCAGCAGGCTCGAGGGGCAAGAGACCCAGTACTTC.